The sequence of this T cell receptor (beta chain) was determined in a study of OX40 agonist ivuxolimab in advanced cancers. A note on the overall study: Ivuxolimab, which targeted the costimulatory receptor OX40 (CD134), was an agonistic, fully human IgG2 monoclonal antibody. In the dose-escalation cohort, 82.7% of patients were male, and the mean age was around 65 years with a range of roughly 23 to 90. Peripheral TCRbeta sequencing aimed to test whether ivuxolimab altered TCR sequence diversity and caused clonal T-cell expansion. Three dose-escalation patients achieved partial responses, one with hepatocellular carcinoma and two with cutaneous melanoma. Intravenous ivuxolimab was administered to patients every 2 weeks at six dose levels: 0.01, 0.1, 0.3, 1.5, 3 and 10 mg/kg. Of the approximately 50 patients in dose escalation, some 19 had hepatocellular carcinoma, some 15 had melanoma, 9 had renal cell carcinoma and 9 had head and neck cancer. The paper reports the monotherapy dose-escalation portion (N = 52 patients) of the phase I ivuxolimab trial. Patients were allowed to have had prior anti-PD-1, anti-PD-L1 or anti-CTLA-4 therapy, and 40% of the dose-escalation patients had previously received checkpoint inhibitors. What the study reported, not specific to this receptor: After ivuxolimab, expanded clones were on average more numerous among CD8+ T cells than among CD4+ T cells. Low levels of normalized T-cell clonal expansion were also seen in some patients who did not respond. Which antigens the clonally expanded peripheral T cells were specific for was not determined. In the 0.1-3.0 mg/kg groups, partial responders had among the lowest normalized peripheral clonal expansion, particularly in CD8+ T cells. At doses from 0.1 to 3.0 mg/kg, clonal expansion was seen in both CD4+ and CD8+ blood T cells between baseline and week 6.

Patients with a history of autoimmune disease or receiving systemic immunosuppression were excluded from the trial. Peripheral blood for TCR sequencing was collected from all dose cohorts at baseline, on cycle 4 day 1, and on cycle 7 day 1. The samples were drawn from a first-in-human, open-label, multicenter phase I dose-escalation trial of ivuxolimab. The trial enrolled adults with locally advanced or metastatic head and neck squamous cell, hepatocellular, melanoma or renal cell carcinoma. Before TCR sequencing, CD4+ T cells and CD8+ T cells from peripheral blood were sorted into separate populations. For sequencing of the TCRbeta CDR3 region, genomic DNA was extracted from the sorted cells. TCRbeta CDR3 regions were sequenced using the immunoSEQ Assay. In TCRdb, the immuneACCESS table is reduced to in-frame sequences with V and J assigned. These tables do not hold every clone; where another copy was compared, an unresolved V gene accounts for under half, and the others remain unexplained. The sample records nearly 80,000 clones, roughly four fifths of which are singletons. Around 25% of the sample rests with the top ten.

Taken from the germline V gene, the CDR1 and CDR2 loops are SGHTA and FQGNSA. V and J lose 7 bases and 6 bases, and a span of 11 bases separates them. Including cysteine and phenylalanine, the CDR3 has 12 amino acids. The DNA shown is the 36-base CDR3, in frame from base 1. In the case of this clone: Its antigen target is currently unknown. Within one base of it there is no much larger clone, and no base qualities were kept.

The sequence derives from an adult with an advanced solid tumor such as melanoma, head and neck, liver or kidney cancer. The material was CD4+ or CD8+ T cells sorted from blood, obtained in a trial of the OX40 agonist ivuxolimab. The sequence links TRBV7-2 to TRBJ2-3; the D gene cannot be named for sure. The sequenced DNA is TGTGCCAGCACCCCGATGGGGGATACGCAGTATTTT. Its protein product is CASTPMGDTQYF.